The rows below give T cell receptor beta chains drawn from one sample of a study of CD8+CD57+ T cells in acquired aplastic anemia. TCRdb re-analysed the reads in MiXCR, keeping a single row per CDR3 protein. The table has more than 100,000 distinct CDR3 sequences, 41% seen once; the top ten hold 8% to 8.5%. Sequencing input: sorted CD4+, CD8+, or CD8+CD57+ T cells (not recorded which) from PBMCs. These receptors came from a human donor in good health, serving as a control. Both conserved end residues are part of each CDR3. The D gene is left open where the match is weak. Some rows mark clone size as missing; the rest say once, few, many or name a class of expanded clone.

d_gene,j_gene,v_gene,abundance,CDR3nt,CDR3aa
NA,TRBJ2-7,TRBV7-9,many,TGTGCCAGCAGCTCCAGAGACTACGAGCAGTACTTC,CASSSRDYEQYF
NA,TRBJ1-1,TRBV7-3,NA,TGTGCCAGCAGCTTCGACGGGAACACTGAAGCTTTCTTT,CASSFDGNTEAFF
TRBD2,TRBJ2-1,TRBV7-9,many,TGTGCAGCGGGAGCCTACAATGAGCAGTTCTTC,CAAGAYNEQFF
TRBD1,TRBJ2-7,TRBV5-1,few,TGCGCCAGTCGTATACAGGGGGCGAAAGAGCAGTACTTC,CASRIQGAKEQYF
TRBD1,TRBJ2-1,TRBV30,NA,TGTGCCCACCTACAGGGGTCCAATGAGCAGTTCTTC,CAHLQGSNEQFF
TRBD2,TRBJ2-6,TRBV10-2,NA,TGTGCCAGCAGCCGACTAGCGGGGGGCTCTGGGGCCAACGTCCTGACTTTC,CASSRLAGGSGANVLTF
NA,TRBJ2-5,TRBV9,NA,TGTGCCAGCAGCGACGGGGGAGGGGGCGAGACCCAGTACTTC,CASSDGGGGETQYF
NA,TRBJ2-3,TRBV5-6,few,TGTGCCAGCAGCTTGTTTGCGGGTTTTAATACGCAGTATTTT,CASSLFAGFNTQYF
NA,TRBJ2-5,TRBV29-1,NA,TGCAGCGTTGTGGAGCTCGGGGAGACCCAGTACTTC,CSVVELGETQYF
TRBD2,TRBJ2-5,TRBV5-1,NA,TGCGCCAGCAGCTCGAGGGGGCGGGGGGGCCATCAGACCCAGTACTTC,CASSSRGRGGHQTQYF
TRBD1,TRBJ2-7,TRBV12-3/TRBV12-4,NA,TGTGCCAGCACCTCCCCCGGACAGGGGATCAAGCAGTACTTC,CASTSPGQGIKQYF
TRBD1,TRBJ1-2,TRBV27,NA,TGTGCCAACAGTTCCCCGACAGGGTCGGGCTACACCTTC,CANSSPTGSGYTF
TRBD1,TRBJ1-3,TRBV18,few,TGTGCCAGCTCACCTAGGGACAGGCGGAACACCATATATTTT,CASSPRDRRNTIYF
NA,TRBJ2-7,TRBV5-1,NA,TGCGCCAGCAGCTTGTGGGGGGCTGACGAGCAGTACTTC,CASSLWGADEQYF
NA,TRBJ1-3,TRBV15,many,TGTGCCACCAGCAGAGCGATTAGGGAAGGAAACACCATATATTTT,CATSRAIREGNTIYF
TRBD1,TRBJ1-4,TRBV25-1,once,TGTGCCAGTAGTATCGGTCAGGGGGAAGAAAAACTGTTTTTT,CASSIGQGEEKLFF
NA,TRBJ2-5,TRBV2,many,TGTGCCAGCAGCCCCGGGACAATCCAAGAGACCCAGTACTTC,CASSPGTIQETQYF
NA,TRBJ2-1,TRBV7-2,many,TGTGCCAGCAGCTTAGTCAGGAACAATGAGCAGTTCTTC,CASSLVRNNEQFF
NA,TRBJ2-5,TRBV5-8,many,TGTGCCAGCAGCGGGGGTATTCAAGAGACCCAGTACTTC,CASSGGIQETQYF
TRBD1,TRBJ1-1,TRBV5-1,NA,TGCGCCAGCAGCTTGCGGACAGGGAACGCTCAAGCTTTTTTT,CASSLRTGNAQAFF
TRBD2,TRBJ2-7,TRBV2,NA,TGTGCCAGCAGGTCTAGCGGGGGCCTGCCCCACGAGCAGTACTTC,CASRSSGGLPHEQYF
NA,TRBJ2-3,TRBV19,NA,TGTGCCAGTAGTATGGCAGACGCAGACACGCAGTATTTT,CASSMADADTQYF
TRBD1,TRBJ2-2,TRBV6-5,many,TGTGCCAGCAAATACCGGGACAGGACTACCGGGGAGCTGTTTTTT,CASKYRDRTTGELFF
NA,TRBJ2-5,TRBV15,many,TGTGCCACCAGCAGAGTAGGAGGGGGCTGGGAGACCCAGTACTTC,CATSRVGGGWETQYF
NA,TRBJ1-6,TRBV19,NA,TGTGCCAGTAGTTACGACGGGGGGAATTCACCCCTCCACTTT,CASSYDGGNSPLHF
NA,TRBJ2-5,TRBV12-3/TRBV12-4,NA,TGTGCCAGCAGTTATTGCAGCGGGGAGACCCAGTACTTC,CASSYCSGETQYF